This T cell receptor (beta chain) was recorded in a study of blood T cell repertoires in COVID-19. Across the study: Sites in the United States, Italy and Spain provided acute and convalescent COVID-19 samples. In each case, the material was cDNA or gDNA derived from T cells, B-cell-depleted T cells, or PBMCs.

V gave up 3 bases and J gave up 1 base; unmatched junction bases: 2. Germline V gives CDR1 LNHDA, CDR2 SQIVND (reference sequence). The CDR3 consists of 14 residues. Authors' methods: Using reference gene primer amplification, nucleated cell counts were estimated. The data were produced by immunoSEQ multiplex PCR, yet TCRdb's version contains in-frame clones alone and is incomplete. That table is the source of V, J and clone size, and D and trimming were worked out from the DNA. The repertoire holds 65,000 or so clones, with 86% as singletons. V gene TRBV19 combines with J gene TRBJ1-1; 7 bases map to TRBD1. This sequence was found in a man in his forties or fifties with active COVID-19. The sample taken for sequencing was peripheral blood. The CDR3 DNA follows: TGTGCCAGTAGTATTCAGGGGGGGAACACTGAAGCTTTCTTT. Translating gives CASSIQGGNTEAFF.